The rows below give T cell receptor beta chains drawn from one sample of a study of T cells in Graves' hyperthyroidism and ophthalmopathy. TCRdb fed the multiplex PCR reads into MiXCR, producing one record per CDR3 protein. This sample yields 650,000 to 700,000 distinct CDR3 sequences, of which around a sixth are seen a single time; around a sixth belongs to the top ten. Specimen: blood. These receptors were collected from a man between 50 and 59 years old with Graves' hyperthyroidism. CDR3s include the opening cysteine and the closing phenylalanine or tryptophan. The order of the fields is V gene, clone size, J gene, D gene, CDR3 DNA, CDR3 protein. The D gene is left open where the match is weak. Clone size, where shown, is once, few, many, or a class for clones that have expanded.

v_call: TRBV9
clone_size: few
j_call: TRBJ1-6
d_call: -
cdr3_nt: TGTGCCAGCAGCGTAGGGGTGTCTGAGTCACCCCTCCACTTT
cdr3_aa: CASSVGVSESPLHF

v_call: TRBV2
clone_size: many
j_call: TRBJ1-5
d_call: -
cdr3_nt: TGTGCCAGCACACAGAGCCCTAGCAATCAGCCCCAGCATTTT
cdr3_aa: CASTQSPSNQPQHF

v_call: TRBV7-9
clone_size: many
j_call: TRBJ1-2
d_call: -
cdr3_nt: TGTGCCAGCAGCGAATTTCGGGGGGCGTTGGTCTATGGCTACACCTTC
cdr3_aa: CASSEFRGALVYGYTF

v_call: TRBV30
clone_size: -
j_call: TRBJ2-4
d_call: -
cdr3_nt: TGTGCCTCCCTTACCCTAGTTGAAACCAAAAACATTCAGTACTTC
cdr3_aa: CASLTLVETKNIQYF

v_call: TRBV18
clone_size: -
j_call: TRBJ2-5
d_call: -
cdr3_nt: TGTGCCAGCTCATCGCGTCCATTTCAAGAGACCCAGTACTTC
cdr3_aa: CASSSRPFQETQYF

v_call: TRBV20-1
clone_size: many
j_call: TRBJ2-5
d_call: -
cdr3_nt: TGCAGTGCTTGCCGGGACTCCTCACAAGAGACCCAGTACTTC
cdr3_aa: CSACRDSSQETQYF

v_call: TRBV11-2
clone_size: few
j_call: TRBJ2-3
d_call: TRBD2
cdr3_nt: TGTGCCAGCAGCTTTTACCCCTGGACTAGCGGAGTCACAGATACGCAGTATTTT
cdr3_aa: CASSFYPWTSGVTDTQYF

v_call: TRBV2
clone_size: many
j_call: TRBJ2-1
d_call: TRBD1
cdr3_nt: TGTGCCAGCAGTTCAGACAGGGGTCCCTACAATGAGCAGTTCTTC
cdr3_aa: CASSSDRGPYNEQFF

v_call: TRBV29-1
clone_size: few
j_call: TRBJ2-3
d_call: -
cdr3_nt: TGCAGCGTTGAAGGGGGCCGGGGCAATCGCGGAGATACGCAGTATTTT
cdr3_aa: CSVEGGRGNRGDTQYF

v_call: TRBV24-1
clone_size: -
j_call: TRBJ1-1
d_call: TRBD1
cdr3_nt: TGTGCCACCAGCCCCGGACAGGGAGGAACTGAAGCTTTCTTT
cdr3_aa: CATSPGQGGTEAFF

v_call: TRBV25-1
clone_size: many
j_call: TRBJ2-1
d_call: -
cdr3_nt: TGTGCCAGCAGTGAATCTGGTAGCAGAAACAATGAGCAGTTCTTC
cdr3_aa: CASSESGSRNNEQFF

v_call: TRBV6-2/TRBV6-3
clone_size: -
j_call: TRBJ1-2
d_call: TRBD1
cdr3_nt: TGTGCCAGCAGACTCACTACTCGGACAGGGAAAGGTGGCTACACCTTC
cdr3_aa: CASRLTTRTGKGGYTF

v_call: TRBV27
clone_size: -
j_call: TRBJ2-2
d_call: TRBD2
cdr3_nt: TGTGCCAGCAGACAAAGGGCTAGCGGGAACACCGGGGAGCTGTTTTTT
cdr3_aa: CASRQRASGNTGELFF

v_call: TRBV7-6
clone_size: many
j_call: TRBJ2-1
d_call: TRBD2
cdr3_nt: TGTGCCAGCAGCTTAGCGGAACTAGCGGGAGGGTACAATGAGCAGTTCTTC
cdr3_aa: CASSLAELAGGYNEQFF

v_call: TRBV7-2
clone_size: -
j_call: TRBJ2-7
d_call: -
cdr3_nt: TGTGCCAGCAGCTTAGGGGTTATTCCCGAGCAGTACTTC
cdr3_aa: CASSLGVIPEQYF

v_call: TRBV11-2
clone_size: few
j_call: TRBJ2-3
d_call: -
cdr3_nt: TGTGCCAGCAGCTTATTTTTAGGAACAGGGCCCAGGAGCACAGATACGCAGTATTTT
cdr3_aa: CASSLFLGTGPRSTDTQYF

v_call: TRBV7-9
clone_size: few
j_call: TRBJ2-1
d_call: -
cdr3_nt: TGTGCCAGCACCCCAAGAGGGGACACCTACAATGAGCAGTTCTTC
cdr3_aa: CASTPRGDTYNEQFF

v_call: TRBV10-3
clone_size: -
j_call: TRBJ1-1
d_call: -
cdr3_nt: TGTGCCATCAGTGAGTCAACGGGGCGGTTGAACACTGAAGCTTTCTTT
cdr3_aa: CAISESTGRLNTEAFF

v_call: TRBV5-1
clone_size: many
j_call: TRBJ2-5
d_call: TRBD2
cdr3_nt: TGCGCCAGCAGCTGGGGGACTAGCGGGAGCGGTGAGACCCAGTACTTC
cdr3_aa: CASSWGTSGSGETQYF

v_call: TRBV3-1
clone_size: many
j_call: TRBJ2-1
d_call: -
cdr3_nt: TGTGCCAGCAGCCAGTCTACAGGGCGCTCCTACAATGAGCAGTTCTTC
cdr3_aa: CASSQSTGRSYNEQFF

v_call: TRBV13
clone_size: few
j_call: TRBJ2-7
d_call: -
cdr3_nt: TGTGCCAGCAGCAACGCCCGACGGGAGTTGGACGAGCAGTACTTC
cdr3_aa: CASSNARRELDEQYF

v_call: TRBV20-1
clone_size: few
j_call: TRBJ2-1
d_call: TRBD2
cdr3_nt: TGCAGTGCTAGAGATGCCGGGACTAGCTTGAATGAGCAGTTCTTC
cdr3_aa: CSARDAGTSLNEQFF

v_call: TRBV7-8
clone_size: many
j_call: TRBJ2-5
d_call: -
cdr3_nt: TGTGCCAGCAGCTCGGAGGGGCTGCTGGAGACCCAGTACTTC
cdr3_aa: CASSSEGLLETQYF

v_call: TRBV28
clone_size: many
j_call: TRBJ1-4
d_call: -
cdr3_nt: TGTGCCAGTAGGAACGGGGGGGCCACTAATGAAAAACTGTTTTTT
cdr3_aa: CASRNGGATNEKLFF

v_call: TRBV18
clone_size: many
j_call: TRBJ2-5
d_call: -
cdr3_nt: TGTGCCAGCTCACCTCATGAACCTAGCGCGCAAGAGACCCAGTACTTC
cdr3_aa: CASSPHEPSAQETQYF

v_call: TRBV25-1
clone_size: -
j_call: TRBJ2-1
d_call: TRBD1
cdr3_nt: TGTGCCAGCAGTGCCCGGACAGGATGGAATGAGCAGTTCTTC
cdr3_aa: CASSARTGWNEQFF

v_call: TRBV28
clone_size: many
j_call: TRBJ1-5
d_call: -
cdr3_nt: TGTGCCAGCAGTCCGAATGGACGCCAGCCCCAGCATTTT
cdr3_aa: CASSPNGRQPQHF

v_call: TRBV27
clone_size: -
j_call: TRBJ2-7
d_call: TRBD1
cdr3_nt: TGTGCCAGCAGCCACGGTGCCGGGACAGGGGTTTACGAGCAGTACTTC
cdr3_aa: CASSHGAGTGVYEQYF

v_call: TRBV27
clone_size: many
j_call: TRBJ1-2
d_call: -
cdr3_nt: TGTGCCAGCAGTAGCCGGAGTGGTAAGGGGTATGGCTACACCTTC
cdr3_aa: CASSSRSGKGYGYTF

v_call: TRBV20-1
clone_size: many
j_call: TRBJ2-7
d_call: TRBD2
cdr3_nt: TGCAGTGCTAGAGATCTGGGGAGCGGGAGCGGTACCTACGAGCAGTACTTC
cdr3_aa: CSARDLGSGSGTYEQYF

v_call: TRBV10-2
clone_size: many
j_call: TRBJ1-2
d_call: -
cdr3_nt: TGCGCCAGCAGTGCAGGGGAGAGTGGCTACACCTTC
cdr3_aa: CASSAGESGYTF

v_call: TRBV12-3/TRBV12-4
clone_size: many
j_call: TRBJ2-7
d_call: TRBD1
cdr3_nt: TGTGCCAGCACCCGGCTTGGGACAGGGTCGTACGAGCAGTACTTC
cdr3_aa: CASTRLGTGSYEQYF

v_call: TRBV7-2
clone_size: many
j_call: TRBJ2-7
d_call: -
cdr3_nt: TGTGCCAGCAGCTTGTGGTACGAGCAGTACTTC
cdr3_aa: CASSLWYEQYF

v_call: TRBV2
clone_size: few
j_call: TRBJ1-3
d_call: -
cdr3_nt: TGTGCCAGTCGAGATCTATTCTCTGGAAACACCATATATTTT
cdr3_aa: CASRDLFSGNTIYF

v_call: TRBV19
clone_size: -
j_call: TRBJ2-7
d_call: -
cdr3_nt: TGTGCCAGTAGTGCCCATTTCGGGGAGCAGTACTTC
cdr3_aa: CASSAHFGEQYF

v_call: TRBV9
clone_size: -
j_call: TRBJ2-3
d_call: TRBD1
cdr3_nt: TGTGCCAGCGGGAACAGGGGACACACAGATACGCAGTATTTT
cdr3_aa: CASGNRGHTDTQYF

v_call: TRBV28
clone_size: few
j_call: TRBJ2-7
d_call: TRBD1
cdr3_nt: TGTGCCAGCAGTTCACATGACAGGGATGGCGAGCAGTACTTC
cdr3_aa: CASSSHDRDGEQYF

v_call: TRBV12-3/TRBV12-4
clone_size: many
j_call: TRBJ1-2
d_call: -
cdr3_nt: TGTGCCAGCAGTTTGCAGGCTGGGACGGGCTATGGCTACACCTTC
cdr3_aa: CASSLQAGTGYGYTF

v_call: TRBV3-1
clone_size: few
j_call: TRBJ1-5
d_call: -
cdr3_nt: TGTGCCAGCAGCCACAGTAAAAATCAGCCCCAGCATTTT
cdr3_aa: CASSHSKNQPQHF

v_call: TRBV25-1
clone_size: many
j_call: TRBJ2-5
d_call: TRBD1
cdr3_nt: TGTGCCAGCAACGACGCCGGGACAGGGGAAGAGACCCAGTACTTC
cdr3_aa: CASNDAGTGEETQYF

v_call: TRBV15
clone_size: -
j_call: TRBJ2-1
d_call: -
cdr3_nt: TGTGCCGCCAGCAGAGCCGGAGGAGGCAATGAGCAGTTCTTC
cdr3_aa: CAASRAGGGNEQFF

v_call: TRBV11-2
clone_size: many
j_call: TRBJ2-7
d_call: TRBD1
cdr3_nt: TGTGCCAGCAGTTTGGGACAGGCCGCGATCGAGCAGTACTTC
cdr3_aa: CASSLGQAAIEQYF

v_call: TRBV18
clone_size: -
j_call: TRBJ2-7
d_call: TRBD2
cdr3_nt: TGTGCCAGCTCACGGTCTAGCGGGGCAGGAAGCTCCTACGAGCAGTACTTC
cdr3_aa: CASSRSSGAGSSYEQYF

v_call: TRBV19
clone_size: many
j_call: TRBJ2-7
d_call: TRBD2
cdr3_nt: TGTGCCAGTAGCCGAGGACTAGCGGCTACCTACGAGCAGTACTTC
cdr3_aa: CASSRGLAATYEQYF

v_call: TRBV6-2/TRBV6-3
clone_size: many
j_call: TRBJ2-1
d_call: -
cdr3_nt: TGTGCCAGCAGTTCGGTCTTCCGCCACAATGAGCAGTTCTTC
cdr3_aa: CASSSVFRHNEQFF

v_call: TRBV2
clone_size: few
j_call: TRBJ1-1
d_call: -
cdr3_nt: TGTGCCAGCAGTCCGAGACAGAGGACCACTGAAGCTTTCTTT
cdr3_aa: CASSPRQRTTEAFF

v_call: TRBV28
clone_size: many
j_call: TRBJ2-7
d_call: -
cdr3_nt: TGTGCCAGCAGTTTATGGGGCCGTCCCTACGAGCAGTACTTC
cdr3_aa: CASSLWGRPYEQYF

v_call: TRBV19
clone_size: -
j_call: TRBJ2-3
d_call: TRBD2
cdr3_nt: TGTGCCAGTAGTGTAGCGGGAGGAGCAGATACGCAGTATTTT
cdr3_aa: CASSVAGGADTQYF

v_call: TRBV30
clone_size: many
j_call: TRBJ2-5
d_call: -
cdr3_nt: TGTGCCTGGACAGTTGGACAGACCGAGACCCAGTACTTC
cdr3_aa: CAWTVGQTETQYF

v_call: TRBV28
clone_size: many
j_call: TRBJ2-7
d_call: -
cdr3_nt: TGTGCCAGCAGCTCCCCCTCATTACAGCGGTGGGAGCAGTACTTC
cdr3_aa: CASSSPSLQRWEQYF

v_call: TRBV4-1
clone_size: -
j_call: TRBJ1-1
d_call: -
cdr3_nt: TGCGCCAGCAGGAGACTCGGACTGACGAACACTGAAGCTTTCTTT
cdr3_aa: CASRRLGLTNTEAFF

v_call: TRBV12-3/TRBV12-4
clone_size: many
j_call: TRBJ1-6
d_call: -
cdr3_nt: TGTGCCAGCAGCCTTCCGGGACGGGCTTCACCCCTCCACTTT
cdr3_aa: CASSLPGRASPLHF

v_call: TRBV28
clone_size: many
j_call: TRBJ2-7
d_call: TRBD1
cdr3_nt: TGTGCCAGCAGTCCCGGGACAGGGAACCTCTACGAGCAGTACTTC
cdr3_aa: CASSPGTGNLYEQYF

v_call: TRBV6-1
clone_size: -
j_call: TRBJ2-1
d_call: TRBD2
cdr3_nt: TGTGCCACCACCCTAGCGGGACCCGACAATGAGCAGTTCTTC
cdr3_aa: CATTLAGPDNEQFF